This record looks at one TCR beta chain sequence and its context. This specimen belongs to a study of blood T cell repertoires in COVID-19. Study-wide context: The United States, Italy and Spain provided the acute and convalescent COVID-19 samples. Sources were T cells, B-cell-depleted T cells, or PBMCs; the material itself was cDNA or gDNA.

Here immunoSEQ multiplex PCR was the method, and the copy in TCRdb shows in-frame clones only, minus some. The data show about 35,000 clones, 87% seen once. The receptor's source is a human donor in a cohort sampled during active COVID-19. The sample comprised peripheral blood.

The CDR3 DNA sequence: TGTGCCAGCAGATTAGACAGCAAGAACACTGAAGCTTTCTTT. Its protein product is CASRLDSKNTEAFF. V is TRBV28 and J is TRBJ1-1, with TRBD1 as a possible D gene (5 bases). The V end was cut by 6 bases, the J end by 1 base, with 12 bases between. Germline loops: CDR1 MDHEN, CDR2 SYDVKM. This CDR3 has 14 amino acids.